Listed here are 10 T cell receptor beta chains from one sample, sequenced in a study of T-cell memory formation after mild COVID-19. A single record per CDR3 protein comes from TCRdb applying MiXCR to the 5' RACE reads. The sample lists 140,000 or so distinct CDR3 sequences, 15% to 20% occurring once. The sequenced sample was PBMCs or a T cell subset sorted from them (not recorded which). These receptors were taken from an adult woman who had mild COVID-19 (a few samples of this study predate the infection). Cell type and time point are not known.

The chain employs TRBV20-1 and TRBJ2-7, with 10 positions matching TRBD2. Germline V gives CDR1 DFQATT, CDR2 SNEGSKA (reference sequence). The CDR3 runs to 14 residues. With 3 bases clipped from V and 0 bases from J, the junction kept 2 bases outside the gene matches. Written as DNA, the CDR3 is TGCAGTGCTAGGACTAGCGGGCGCTCCTACGAGCAGTACTTC. It yields the protein CSARTSGRSYEQYF.

This clonotype came up a few times. The chain links TRBV18 to TRBJ2-7; 12 bases fit TRBD1. The CDR3 is 15 amino acids. CDR1 is KGHSH and CDR2 is LQKENI in the germline V gene. J was trimmed by 2 bases and V by 4 bases; bases with no gene match: 3. The CDR3 sequence: CASSHGTGGPYEQYF. Here the CDR3 DNA reads TGTGCCAGCTCACATGGGACAGGGGGCCCCTACGAGCAGTACTTC.

This clonotype was picked up a small number of times. This sequence joins TRBV7-9 and TRBJ2-3; no definite D call. V lost 5 bases, J lost 0 bases, and 15 bases lay in between. This CDR3 region has 16 residues. From germline, CDR1 is SEHNR and CDR2 FQNEAQ (reference sequence). The CDR3 DNA sequence: TGTGCCAGCAGCCAGGACCTTGGAGCTAGCACAGATACGCAGTATTTT. This sequence encodes CASSQDLGASTDTQYF.

V gene TRBV2 combines with J gene TRBJ2-5; TRBD2 agrees at 14 bases. The germline CDR1 and CDR2 sequences are SNHLY and FYNNEI. The CDR3 runs 17 residues. Trimming cost V 4 bases and J 3 bases; bases outside gene matches: 7. The DNA of the CDR3 is TGTGCCAGCAGTGCCGCCGGGACTAGCGGGGGTAAAGAGACCCAGTACTTC. It yields the protein CASSAAGTSGGKETQYF. The full variable domain, rest sourced from reference TRBV2 and TRBJ2-5, is EPEVTQTPSHQVTQMGQEVILRCVPISNHLYFYWYRQILGQKVEFLVSFYNNEISEKSEIFDDQFSVERPDGSNFTLKIRSTKLEDSAMYFCASSAAGTSGGKETQYFGPGTRLLVL.

The chain is built from TRBV6-5 and TRBJ2-3, with 11 bases aligning to TRBD2. Trimming took 5 bases from V and 8 from J; bases not matched to a gene: 9. CDR1 is MNHEY, CDR2 SVGAGI, per germline. This CDR3 has 15 residues. CDR3 bases: TGTGCCAGCAGTCGCACTAGCGGGAGACTTTCTACGCAGTATTTT. Translating gives CASSRTSGRLSTQYF.

This clonotype has only a few counts. The chain is built from TRBV20-1 and TRBJ2-1; D possibly corresponds to TRBD2 (5 bases). V was trimmed by 6 bases and J by 4 bases, leaving 16 bases between them. In germline, CDR1 is DFQATT, CDR2 SNEGSKA (reference sequence). The CDR3 has 14 residues. The CDR3 DNA follows: TGCAGTGCGAGATCGGCTCGGGGTTACAATGAGCAGTTCTTC. Protein: CSARSARGYNEQFF.

This clonotype was seen more than once but under ten times. This sequence joins TRBV7-9 and TRBJ2-5; D gene ambiguous. V lost 3 bases and J lost 1, with 9 bases in between. This CDR3 contains 14 residues. The germline gives CDR1 SEHNR, CDR2 FQNEAQ (reference sequence). The CDR3 region is CASSLTGSQETQYF. The CDR3 bases are TGTGCCAGCAGCTTGACGGGCTCCCAAGAGACCCAGTACTTC.

V and J are TRBV18 and TRBJ2-1; D is uncertain. Trimming shortened V by 0 bases and J by 7 bases, and 7 bases separated the two germline ends. The CDR3 loop spans 13 amino acids. From germline, CDR1 is KGHSH and CDR2 LQKENI. The CDR3 sequence: CASSPPVANEQFF. The CDR3 nucleotides read TGTGCCAGCTCACCACCGGTCGCGAATGAGCAGTTCTTC. The entire variable domain, with the rest obtained from reference TRBV18 and TRBJ2-1, is as follows: NAGVMQNPRHLVRRRGQEARLRCSPMKGHSHVYWYRQLPEEGLKFMVYLQKENIIDESGMPKERFSAEFPKEGPSILRIQQVVRGDSAAYFCASSPPVANEQFFGPGTRLTVL.

The V and J genes are TRBV6-2 or TRBV6-3 and TRBJ1-2; TRBD1 agrees at 7 bases. V shed 6 bases, J shed 6 bases, and the junction held 7 bases outside the gene matches. The CDR3 runs 13 residues. Germline V lookup: CDR1 MNHEY, CDR2 SVGEGT. CDR3 sequence: CASSLQGDDGYTF. CDR3 coding DNA: TGTGCCAGCAGCCTTCAGGGGGATGATGGCTACACCTTC.

The chain carries TRBV6-5 and TRBJ1-2, with D possibly being TRBD1 (5 bases). The germline V gene has CDR1 MNHEY and CDR2 SVGAGI. V lost 2 bases, J lost 8 bases, and 9 bases lay in between. The length of the CDR3 is 12 residues. The CDR3 region is CASSYGGRGYTF. The CDR3 DNA is TGTGCCAGCAGTTACGGGGGTCGGGGCTACACCTTC.